This TCR beta chain was found in a study of CD8 T cells in ankylosing spondylitis (dated by TCRdb to about 2017). About the full investigation: T cell receptor beta repertoires were profiled in healthy donors and ankylosing spondylitis patients so that disease-linked TCR variants could be found. In total, the full study cohort was made up of some 100 healthy donors and approximately 24 ankylosing spondylitis patients. Peripheral blood was sampled, and synovial fluid was also collected from ankylosing spondylitis patients.

The sequencer was an Illumina HiSeq 2500. TCR beta libraries were prepared by quantitative 5'-RACE with molecular barcodes. As for how the authors treated the data: A new computational method, built on a probabilistic model of VDJ rearrangement, was used to identify disease-linked TCR variants. Starting from the raw public reads, TCRdb applied fastp trimming at Q25, assembled clones with MiXCR and retained in-frame beta chains. Each entry is one CDR3 protein sequence, shown with its most common DNA and genes. These V and J calls are TCRdb output, not the study's own analysis. For this sample there are some 240,000 distinct CDR3 sequences; approximately 7.4% appear just once. Jointly, the top ten make up more than 13% of the sample. This clonotype was picked up many times. Its antigen specificity is not known. Base qualities were left out, and no much larger clone turns up one base away. From a lookup of the germline V gene, CDR1 and CDR2 are MNHEY and SVGEGT. Relative to germline, V is 5 bases shorter and J is 3 bases shorter, with 20 bases between their ends. From cysteine to phenylalanine, the CDR3 is 16 amino acids long. The read is trimmed to its CDR3 DNA, 48 bases read in frame from base 1.

What the authors observed across the whole study: The disease-linked clones had a CD8+ phenotype and were found at relatively low frequencies in peripheral blood. A TCR beta motif of several highly homologous amino acid variants appeared characteristic of blood from ankylosing spondylitis patients. The disease-linked clones were reported as significantly enriched in matched synovial fluid samples from ankylosing spondylitis patients. Some TCR beta motif variants had previously been reported in synovial fluid and blood of reactive arthritis patients, which suggested common disease-initiation mechanisms.

This chain joins TRBV6-2 or TRBV6-3 to TRBJ2-7; the D gene identity is not certain. This receptor was taken from a male donor with ankylosing spondylitis. The sequenced sample consisted of blood, either unsorted or a sorted T cell fraction (not recorded which). The CDR3 reads CASSLPTYKSNYEQYF. The nucleotides are TGTGCCAGCAGTCTACCGACATACAAGTCTAACTACGAGCAGTACTTC.